This TCR beta chain was sequenced during a study of Ad26.COV2.S vaccination and SARS-CoV-2 variants. Study-wide results and limits: Vaccinees and placebo recipients showed similar non-spike TCR breadth.

In regard to this clone: Its specificity is not known.

In germline, CDR1 is MNHEY, CDR2 SVGAGI. The CDR3 length is 15 residues. V lost 5 bases, J lost 0 bases, and 6 bases stayed unmatched. Profiled with immunoSEQ multiplex PCR; TCRdb holds only in-frame clones, not every one. This sample has approximately 140,000 clones, with about nine tenths found just once. This material consisted of peripheral blood, taken after recovery from COVID-19. This clonotype was obtained from a human donor who had recovered from COVID-19. This rearrangement joins TRBV6-5 to TRBJ1-2; 7 bases match TRBD1. CDR3 protein: CASSQWDSPNYGYTF. In DNA, the CDR3 is TGTGCCAGCAGTCAATGGGACAGCCCTAACTATGGCTACACCTTC.